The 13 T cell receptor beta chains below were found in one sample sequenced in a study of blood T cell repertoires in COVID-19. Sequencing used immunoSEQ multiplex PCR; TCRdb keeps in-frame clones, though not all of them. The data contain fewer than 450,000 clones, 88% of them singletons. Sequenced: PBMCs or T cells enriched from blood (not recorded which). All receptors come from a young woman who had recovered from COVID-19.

CDR3 sequence (DNA): TGCAGTGCCCTTACAGGTGGCTACACCTTC. Translating it yields CSALTGGYTF. The gene calls are TRBV20-1 and TRBJ1-2; perhaps TRBD1 as D (5 bases). This CDR3 has 10 residues. Germline V gives CDR1 DFQATT, CDR2 SNEGSKA (reference sequence). Trimming removed 6 bases at V and 7 bases at J, with 9 bases between.

Written as DNA, the CDR3 is TGTGCCAGCAGTCCTAGCTTCAACACTGAAGCTTTCTTT. Translating it yields CASSPSFNTEAFF. The genes are TRBV6-5 and TRBJ1-1; the D is unclear. The CDR3 contains 13 residues. Germline-derived CDR1 and CDR2 are MNHEY and SVGAGI. V was pared by 5 bases and J by 2 bases, with 9 bases between.

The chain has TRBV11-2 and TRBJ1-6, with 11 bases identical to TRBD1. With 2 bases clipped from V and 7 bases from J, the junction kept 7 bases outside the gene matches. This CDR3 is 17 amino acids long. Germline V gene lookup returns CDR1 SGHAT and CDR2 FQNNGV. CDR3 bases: TGTGCCAGCAGCTTACTAGGACAGGGGGCCTCCAATTCACCCCTCCACTTT. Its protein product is CASSLLGQGASNSPLHF.

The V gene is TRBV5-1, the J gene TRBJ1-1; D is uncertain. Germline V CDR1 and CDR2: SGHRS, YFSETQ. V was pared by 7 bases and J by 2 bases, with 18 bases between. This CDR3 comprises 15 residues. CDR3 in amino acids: CASRPISGSNTEAFF. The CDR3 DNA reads TGCGCCAGCCGTCCTATTTCCGGGAGTAACACTGAAGCTTTCTTT.

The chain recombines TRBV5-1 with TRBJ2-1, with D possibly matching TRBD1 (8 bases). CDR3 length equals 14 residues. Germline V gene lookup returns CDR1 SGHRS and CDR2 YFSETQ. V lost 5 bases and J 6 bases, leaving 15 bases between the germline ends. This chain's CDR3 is CASSPQGGSNEQFF. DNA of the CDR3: TGCGCCAGCAGTCCACAGGGGGGGAGCAATGAGCAGTTCTTC. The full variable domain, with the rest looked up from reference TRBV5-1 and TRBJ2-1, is KAGVTQTPRYLIKTRGQQVTLSCSPISGHRSVSWYQQTPGQGLQFLFEYFSETQRNKGNFPGRFSGRQFSNSRSEMNVSTLELGDSALYLCASSPQGGSNEQFFGPGTRLTVL.

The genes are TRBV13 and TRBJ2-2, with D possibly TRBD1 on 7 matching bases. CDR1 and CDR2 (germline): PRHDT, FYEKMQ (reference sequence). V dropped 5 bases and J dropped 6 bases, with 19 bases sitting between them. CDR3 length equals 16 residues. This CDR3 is CASSPGRQGGAGELFF. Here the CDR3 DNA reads TGTGCCAGCAGCCCCGGGCGGCAGGGGGGAGCCGGGGAGCTGTTTTTT.

Here the CDR3 DNA reads TGTGCCACATCTAGGGGTTCGGATGGCTACACCTTC. Encoded protein: CATSRGSDGYTF. The chain carries TRBV6-6 and TRBJ1-2, with D possibly TRBD1 on 5 matching bases. Per germline, CDR1 MNHNY and CDR2 SVGAGI (reference sequence). This CDR3 contains 12 residues. The V and J ends lost 10 bases and 6 bases respectively, with 15 bases between them.

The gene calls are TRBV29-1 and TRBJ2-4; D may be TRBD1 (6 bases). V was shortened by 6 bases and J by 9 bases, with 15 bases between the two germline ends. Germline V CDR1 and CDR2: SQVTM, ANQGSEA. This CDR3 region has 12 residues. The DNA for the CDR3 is TGCAGCGTGAAACAGGGAATCGGCATTCAGTACTTC. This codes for CSVKQGIGIQYF.

The CDR3 is CASSQGRVYGYTF. CDR3 in DNA: TGTGCCAGCAGCCAAGGCAGGGTCTATGGCTACACCTTC. This rearrangement joins TRBV3-1 (or the pseudogene TRBV3-2) to TRBJ1-2; a possible D gene is TRBD1 (5 bases). The CDR3 length is 13 residues. Trimming took off 1 base at V and 4 bases at J, with 7 bases between the two ends. Germline V gene sequence: CDR1 LGHDT, CDR2 YNNKEL (reference sequence).

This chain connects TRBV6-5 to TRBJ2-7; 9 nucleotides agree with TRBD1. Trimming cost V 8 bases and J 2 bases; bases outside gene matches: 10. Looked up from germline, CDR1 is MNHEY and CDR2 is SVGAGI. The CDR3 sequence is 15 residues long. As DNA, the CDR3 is TGTGCCAGCGGATTAACCGGGACAGGGACCTACGAGCAGTACTTC. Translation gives CASGLTGTGTYEQYF.

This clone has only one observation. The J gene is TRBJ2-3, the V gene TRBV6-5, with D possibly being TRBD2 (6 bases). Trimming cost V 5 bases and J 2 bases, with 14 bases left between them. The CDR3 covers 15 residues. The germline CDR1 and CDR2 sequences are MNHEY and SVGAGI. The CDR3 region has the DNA TGTGCCAGCAGTAAGGGACTTCCTGCCACAGATACGCAGTATTTT. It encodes CASSKGLPATDTQYF.

CDR3 protein: CASSQDVPFYNEQFF. The CDR3 coding sequence is TGTGCCAGCAGCCAAGATGTCCCTTTTTACAATGAGCAGTTCTTC. The V call is TRBV3-1 (or the pseudogene TRBV3-2), the J call TRBJ2-1; no clear D. The germline CDR1 and CDR2 sequences are LGHDT and YNNKEL (reference sequence). The V end lost 0 bases, the J end lost 4 bases, and 10 bases lay between the germline ends. The CDR3 is 15 residues long.

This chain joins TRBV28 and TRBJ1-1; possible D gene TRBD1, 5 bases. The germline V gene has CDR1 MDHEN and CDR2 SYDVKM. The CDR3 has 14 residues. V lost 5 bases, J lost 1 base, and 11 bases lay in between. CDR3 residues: CASSTARENTEAFF. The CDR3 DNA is TGTGCCAGCAGTACGGCCAGGGAGAACACTGAAGCTTTCTTT.